Listed below are T cell receptor beta chains from one sample, sequenced in a study of T cell responses to AZD1222 COVID-19 vaccine. TCRdb's table, derived via immunoSEQ multiplex PCR, lists solely in-frame clones and lacks some. The sample consists of 75,000 to 90,000 clones, more than 90% of them appearing once. Source: peripheral blood, taken on day 0 of AZD1222 vaccination. Receptors were obtained from an adult in good health. CDR3s include the opening cysteine and the closing phenylalanine or tryptophan. D genes are given only for firm matches. Part of the rows lack a size; the others show once, few, many or a class for expanded clones.

clone size	V gene	J gene	D gene	CDR3 protein	CDR3 DNA
NA	TRBV7-9	TRBJ2-3	TRBD1	CASSPGSTGVFTDTQYF	TGTGCCAGCAGCCCTGGCTCGACAGGGGTCTTCACAGATACGCAGTATTTT
NA	TRBV7-2	TRBJ2-7	TRBD2	CASSVSGGPAYEQYF	TGTGCCAGCAGCGTTAGCGGGGGGCCCGCCTACGAGCAGTACTTC
NA	TRBV4-2	TRBJ2-6	TRBD1	CASGPGQGQSGANVLTF	TGTGCCAGCGGTCCGGGACAGGGCCAATCTGGGGCCAACGTCCTGACTTTC
few	TRBV5-6	TRBJ2-4	NA	CASSNRVAKNIQYF	TGTGCCAGCAGCAACAGGGTTGCCAAAAACATTCAGTACTTC
NA	TRBV6-6	TRBJ1-5	NA	CASSRDKTNQPQHF	TGTGCCAGCAGCCGCGACAAGACTAATCAGCCCCAGCATTTT
NA	TRBV11-3	TRBJ2-3	TRBD2	CASSLDGGYGVSTDTQYF	TGTGCCAGCAGCTTAGACGGGGGGTACGGTGTAAGCACAGATACGCAGTATTTT
NA	TRBV29-1	TRBJ2-5	NA	CSAIIETQYF	TGCAGCGCGATTATAGAGACCCAGTACTTC
NA	TRBV2	TRBJ2-6	NA	CASRGAGANVLTF	TGTGCCAGCAGGGGGGCTGGGGCCAACGTCCTGACTTTC
NA	TRBV2	TRBJ2-7	NA	CASSEPPGGPYEQYF	TGTGCCAGCAGTGAACCTCCAGGGGGGCCCTACGAGCAGTACTTC
NA	TRBV20-1	TRBJ2-1	TRBD2	CSASTRGGAGGLDEQFF	TGCAGTGCCAGTACCAGAGGAGGGGCGGGGGGTTTGGATGAGCAGTTCTTC
NA	TRBV6-5	TRBJ2-1	TRBD2	CASSYELRGGYNEQFF	TGTGCCAGCAGTTACGAGTTGCGGGGGGGCTACAATGAGCAGTTCTTC
NA	TRBV5-1	TRBJ1-1	NA	CASSYVVDYPRVAFF	TGCGCCAGCAGCTACGTGGTCGACTATCCTAGAGTCGCTTTCTTT
NA	TRBV24-1	TRBJ2-2	NA	CATSDSPGRVNTGELFF	TGTGCCACCAGTGATTCACCGGGACGGGTTAACACCGGGGAGCTGTTTTTT
NA	TRBV7-2	TRBJ2-3	NA	CASSLADVGTDTQYF	TGTGCCAGCAGCTTAGCCGATGTGGGTACAGATACGCAGTATTTT
NA	TRBV5-4	TRBJ1-1	TRBD1	CASSPTGRGLTEAFF	TGTGCCAGCAGCCCGACCGGCAGGGGGCTCACTGAAGCTTTCTTT
NA	TRBV28	TRBJ1-2	TRBD1	CASSGDRGAYGYTF	TGTGCCAGCAGTGGGGACAGGGGGGCCTATGGCTACACCTTC
few	TRBV4-3	TRBJ1-3	NA	CASSQDWGISGNTIYF	TGCGCCAGCAGCCAAGATTGGGGTATCTCTGGAAACACCATATATTTT
few	TRBV12-3/TRBV12-4	TRBJ1-2	TRBD1	CASSPTGTGYTF	TGTGCCAGCAGTCCGACAGGGACGGGCTACACCTTC
NA	TRBV19	TRBJ1-4	TRBD1	CASSSNRDRGEKLFF	TGTGCCAGTAGTAGTAACCGGGACAGGGGGGAAAAACTGTTTTTT
NA	TRBV28	TRBJ1-6	NA	CASSSARADFNSPLHF	TGTGCCAGCAGTTCCGCCCGGGCGGACTTTAATTCACCCCTCCACTTT
NA	TRBV6-5	TRBJ1-1	NA	CASRRGTEAFF	TGTGCCAGCAGAAGGGGGACTGAAGCTTTCTTT
NA	TRBV4-2	TRBJ2-7	NA	CASSQDRASSYEQYF	TGTGCCAGCAGCCAAGACAGGGCTAGCTCCTACGAGCAGTACTTC
once	TRBV19	TRBJ1-6	NA	CASSPGAVGNSPLHF	TGTGCCAGTAGTCCTGGGGCAGTAGGTAATTCACCCCTCCACTTT
NA	TRBV4-3	TRBJ1-1	NA	CASSGRRNTEAFF	TGCGCCAGCAGCGGACGACGGAACACTGAAGCTTTCTTT
NA	TRBV6-5	TRBJ1-2	NA	CASSYSGAGAIGGYTF	TGTGCCAGCAGTTACTCGGGGGCAGGGGCGATTGGTGGCTACACCTTC
few	TRBV6-2/TRBV6-3	TRBJ1-4	NA	CASSYPTANEKLFF	TGTGCCAGCAGTTACCCGACAGCAAATGAAAAACTGTTTTTT
NA	TRBV7-9	TRBJ1-1	NA	CASSLEAMNTEAFF	TGTGCCAGCAGCTTAGAAGCGATGAACACTGAAGCTTTCTTT
NA	TRBV18	TRBJ2-1	NA	CASSPFGQSSYNEQFF	TGTGCCAGCTCACCCTTTGGGCAGAGCTCCTACAATGAGCAGTTCTTC
NA	TRBV5-1	TRBJ1-4	NA	CASSLTATNEKLFF	TGCGCCAGCAGCTTGACAGCAACTAATGAAAAACTGTTTTTT
NA	TRBV5-4	TRBJ2-7	NA	CASSPRGVSTYEQYF	TGTGCCAGCAGCCCGAGGGGGGTATCGACTTACGAGCAGTACTTC
NA	TRBV3-1/TRBV3-2	TRBJ2-7	NA	CASSQVGQGRSLYF	TGTGCCAGCAGCCAAGTTGGGCAGGGGAGAAGTCTGTACTTC
NA	TRBV29-1	TRBJ1-2	NA	CSVAGSNYGYTF	TGCAGCGTAGCGGGTTCTAACTATGGCTACACCTTC
NA	TRBV9	TRBJ2-5	NA	CASSVDGGRGETQYF	TGTGCCAGCAGCGTAGACGGAGGGCGGGGAGAGACCCAGTACTTC
NA	TRBV6-6	TRBJ1-1	TRBD1	CASSGQGRTEAFF	TGTGCCAGCAGCGGACAGGGGAGAACTGAAGCTTTCTTT
NA	TRBV27	TRBJ2-1	NA	CASSETGSSYNEQFF	TGTGCCAGCAGTGAAACAGGGAGCTCCTACAATGAGCAGTTCTTC
NA	TRBV7-8	TRBJ1-4	NA	CASSLGRQPTNEKLFF	TGTGCCAGCAGCTTAGGCAGACAGCCAACTAATGAAAAACTGTTTTTT